This T cell receptor (beta chain) was profiled in a study of blood T cells in healthy people across ages. A J-beta primer mix and a sample-barcoded 5' primer were used in a second PCR of roughly 7 to 12 cycles. The template-switch adaptor, which had 12 random nucleotides, put a tag on each cDNA molecule. TCRdb itself ran the 5' RACE reads through MiXCR, one entry per CDR3 protein. This table holds almost 1 million distinct CDR3 sequences, just over 50% found once. This clonotype was counted many times. V lost 3 bases and J 5 bases, leaving 13 bases between the germline ends. CDR1 and CDR2 (germline): SGHTA, FQGNSA. CDR3 length: 14 residues.

The receptor's source is a woman between 55 and 75 years old in good health. Sequenced material: blood. The rearrangement links TRBV7-2 to TRBJ2-5, with D perhaps matching TRBD1 (6 bases). CDR3 sequence reads: CASSFNGGSETQYF. DNA for the CDR3: TGTGCCAGCAGCTTCAATGGGGGCTCGGAGACCCAGTACTTC.